This TCR beta chain appears in the sequencing data of a study of cytomegalovirus exposure and HLA in healthy donors. The CDR3 is 14 amino acids. Deletions cut 5 bases from V and 1 base from J, with 11 bases between. Germline V gives CDR1 MNHEY, CDR2 SVGAGI. PCR amplification relied on 60 Vbeta primers (plus 13 Jbeta primers). The protocol was immunoSEQ multiplex PCR, while the TCRdb copy is restricted to in-frame clones and leaves out a portion. Of about 120,000 clones in the sample, 65% to 80% were seen once. Study results and caveats: The authors later found TCR association rates varying by HLA locus, with DRB1 most and HLA-C fewest. Analysis performed later found 16,951 TCR beta sequences associated with HLA alleles at 0.05 false discovery rate. Reportedly, diagnosis of cytomegalovirus status by the classifier showed high specificity and sensitivity. Immune exposure was documented only through CMV serostatus.

Worth noting for this clone: Antigen: not known.

The V and J genes are TRBV6-5 and TRBJ1-2; tentative D call: TRBD1 (5 bases). This TCR was sampled from a man younger than 45 in good health and CMV-seropositive. The sample consisted of PBMCs. Here the CDR3 reads CASSPRQSNYGYTF. CDR3 bases: TGTGCCAGCAGTCCCCGACAGAGTAACTATGGCTACACCTTC.